One sample yielded the 23 T cell receptor beta chains listed below, sequenced in a study of T cell responses to AZD1222 COVID-19 vaccine. Repertoires were generated with immunoSEQ multiplex PCR, while TCRdb's copy carries only in-frame clones and drops some. The data hold roughly 120,000 clones, with 87% observed a single time. The sequenced sample was peripheral blood, obtained on day 0 of AZD1222 vaccination. These receptors all come from an adult in good health.

CDR3 loop: CASRLRQGGNTIYF. Here the CDR3 DNA reads TGTGCCAGCAGACTCCGACAGGGAGGGAACACCATATATTTT. V usage is TRBV3-1 (or the pseudogene TRBV3-2) and J usage is TRBJ1-3; TRBD1 matches 7 bases. This CDR3 is 14 amino acids long. V shed 6 bases, J shed 7 bases, and the junction held 9 bases outside the gene matches. Germline V gene sequence: CDR1 LGHDT, CDR2 YNNKEL (reference sequence).

The genes are TRBV12-3 or TRBV12-4 and TRBJ2-7; 9 nucleotides align to TRBD1. The CDR3 runs 12 residues. The ends lost 6 bases at V and 5 bases at J; junction bases unmatched: 2. The CDR3 DNA reads TGTGCCAGCAGACGGGACAGGGACGAGCAGTACTTC. This encodes CASRRDRDEQYF.

The rearrangement uses TRBV7-9 and TRBJ1-3; D not certain. The CDR3 length is 12 residues. Germline V CDR1 and CDR2: SEHNR, FQNEAQ (reference sequence). V shed 4 bases and J shed 10 bases, with 11 bases lying between them. CDR3 sequence reads: CASSSMGITIYF. The CDR3 DNA sequence: TGTGCCAGCAGCTCCATGGGGATAACCATATATTTT.

This chain uses TRBV11-3 with TRBJ2-3; TRBD2 matches at 13 bases. V was pared by 5 bases and J by 4 bases, with 6 bases of the junction left unmatched. The CDR3 sequence is 16 residues long. Germline loops: CDR1 SGHNT, CDR2 YENEEA. The CDR3 DNA reads TGTGCCAGCAGCCCCGGGACTAGCGGGAACTCAGATACGCAGTATTTT. It codes for CASSPGTSGNSDTQYF.

CDR3 protein: CASSFRGRFHF. The CDR3, as DNA: TGTGCCAGCAGCTTCAGGGGAAGGTTCCACTTT. V is TRBV11-2 and J is TRBJ1-6; maybe TRBD1 (6 bases). The CDR3 consists of 11 residues. Trimming stripped 3 bases from V and 17 bases from J, with 11 bases between. Looked up from germline, CDR1 is SGHAT and CDR2 is FQNNGV.

The CDR3 is CASSYTGTGKDTQYF. CDR3 DNA: TGTGCCAGCAGCTACACCGGGACAGGCAAAGATACGCAGTATTTT. V usage is TRBV14 and J usage is TRBJ2-3; 8 bases map to TRBD1. Germline CDR1 SGHDN, CDR2 FVKESK. J gave up 5 bases and V 5 bases, and 9 bases lay outside the gene matches. This CDR3 spans 15 amino acids.

In DNA, the CDR3 is TGTGCCAGCAGTACCCTCCCTAGGGAGAATACGCAGTATTTT. Translation: CASSTLPRENTQYF. The chain links TRBV28 to TRBJ2-3; D perhaps matches TRBD2 (5 bases). The CDR3 contains 14 residues. Germline loops: CDR1 MDHEN, CDR2 SYDVKM. The ends were cut back, 5 bases at V and 7 bases at J, with 16 bases in the middle.

The rearrangement joins TRBV19 to TRBJ2-2; 7 bases agree with TRBD2. The germline CDR1 and CDR2 sequences are LNHDA and SQIVND (reference sequence). The CDR3 loop spans 15 amino acids. The ends lost 10 bases at V and 3 bases at J; junction bases unmatched: 11. CDR3 amino acids: CATTTREDHTGELFF. The CDR3, as DNA: TGTGCCACTACTACCCGGGAGGACCACACCGGGGAGCTGTTTTTT.

The V and J genes are TRBV18 and TRBJ1-2; TRBD1 is a possible D gene (5 bases). Germline loops: CDR1 KGHSH, CDR2 LQKENI. The CDR3 totals 13 residues. Trimming took off 4 bases at V and 3 bases at J, with 9 bases between the two ends. In DNA, the CDR3 is TGTGCCAGCTCACGTTTGGGGGACTATGGCTACACCTTC. As protein: CASSRLGDYGYTF.

The chain uses TRBV10-3 and TRBJ2-2; D remains unclear. This CDR3 comprises 15 residues. Germline CDR1 is ENHRY and CDR2 is SYGVKD. V shed 3 bases and J shed 2 bases, with 10 bases lying between them. The CDR3 DNA is TGTGCCATCAGTGATCAGGCGGTAAACACCGGGGAGCTGTTTTTT. Its protein product is CAISDQAVNTGELFF.

V is TRBV19 and J is TRBJ1-5, with D possibly being TRBD1 (5 bases). V was clipped by 10 bases and J by 6 bases, with 16 bases between them. Germline V lookup: CDR1 LNHDA, CDR2 SQIVND (reference sequence). This CDR3 comprises 13 residues. The CDR3 region is CATTAGRLQPQHF. The DNA for the CDR3 is TGTGCCACAACCGCAGGGCGCCTTCAGCCCCAGCATTTT.

The CDR3 protein is CASSSELNQPQHF. CDR3 DNA: TGCGCCAGCAGTTCAGAGTTGAATCAGCCCCAGCATTTT. The chain employs TRBV10-1 and TRBJ1-5; unclear D gene. Germline V CDR1 and CDR2: WNHNN, SYGVQD (reference sequence). The CDR3 sequence is 13 residues long. Trimming removed 5 bases at V and 4 bases at J, with 9 bases between.

The chain has TRBV5-4 and TRBJ2-5, with D perhaps matching TRBD2 (6 bases). This CDR3 spans 13 amino acids. The germline V gene encodes CDR1 SGHNT and CDR2 YYREEE (reference sequence). The ends were cut back, 3 bases at V and 2 bases at J, with 8 bases in the middle. CDR3 in DNA: TGTGCCAGCAGCTGGGGACTTCAAGAGACCCAGTACTTC. The encoded protein is CASSWGLQETQYF.

This clone was observed a single time. The chain employs TRBV27 and TRBJ1-1; 10 nucleotides align to TRBD1. The CDR3 has 16 amino acids. The germline gives CDR1 MNHEY, CDR2 SMNVEV (reference sequence). V lost 2 bases to trimming and J lost 4 bases; unmatched junction nucleotides: 7. CDR3 coding DNA: TGTGCCAGCAGTTTAAAGGGACAGGGGTGGCGCACTGAAGCTTTCTTT. It is translated as CASSLKGQGWRTEAFF.

This clone was recorded a few times. The rearrangement uses TRBV28 and TRBJ2-7, with D possibly matching TRBD1 (6 bases). V was cut by 3 bases and J by 1 base, with 13 bases left in between. The CDR3 covers 15 residues. The germline CDR1 and CDR2 sequences are MDHEN and SYDVKM. The CDR3 is CASSFISGTSYEQYF. CDR3 sequence (DNA): TGTGCCAGCAGTTTTATCTCTGGGACATCCTACGAGCAGTACTTC.

V usage is TRBV5-1 and J usage is TRBJ2-1; perhaps TRBD1 as D (6 bases). The length of the CDR3 is 16 residues. The V end was cut by 1 base, the J end by 8 bases, with 19 bases between. CDR1 and CDR2 (germline): SGHRS, YFSETQ. Here the CDR3 reads CASSLLGAQAAHEQFF. CDR3 DNA: TGCGCCAGCAGCTTGCTGGGGGCGCAAGCCGCCCATGAGCAGTTCTTC.

This chain connects TRBV14 to TRBJ2-1; TRBD2 agrees at 11 bases. The CDR3 extends over 19 amino acids. Germline loops: CDR1 SGHDN, CDR2 FVKESK. Trimming removed 0 bases from V and 6 bases from J; junction bases left unmatched: 13. The DNA for the CDR3 is TGTGCCAGCAGCCAAGACCGTAGCGGGAGGGCCTTGGGATTCAATGAGCAGTTCTTC. Its protein product is CASSQDRSGRALGFNEQFF.

This chain joins TRBV11-2 and TRBJ2-7; D gene ambiguous. Trimming left V 0 bases short and J 4 bases short, with 16 bases between. The CDR3 extends over 16 amino acids. The germline CDR1 and CDR2 sequences are SGHAT and FQNNGV. This chain's CDR3 is CASSLDRTRRRYEQYF. CDR3 nucleotides: TGTGCCAGCAGCTTAGATCGAACCAGGAGAAGATACGAGCAGTACTTC.

This sequence joins TRBV5-4 and TRBJ2-3, with 8 bases fitting TRBD2. Germline loops: CDR1 SGHNT, CDR2 YYREEE (reference sequence). CDR3 length: 20 residues. V shed 4 bases and J 2 bases; nucleotides not matched to a gene: 21. The CDR3 loop is CASSPQSGGAGEDLTDTQYF. The CDR3 nucleotides are TGTGCCAGCAGCCCACAATCTGGAGGAGCGGGGGAGGACCTCACAGATACGCAGTATTTT.

The chain recombines TRBV7-2 with TRBJ1-3; no definite D call. V was cut by 0 bases and J by 1 base, with 13 bases left in between. Germline values: CDR1 SGHTA, CDR2 FQGNSA. The length of the CDR3 is 17 residues. The CDR3 bases are TGTGCCAGCAGCTTAGCGTCGGGCGGATCTTCTGGAAACACCATATATTTT. Amino acid sequence: CASSLASGGSSGNTIYF.

The chain is built from TRBV6-5 and TRBJ2-3, with D unresolved. Germline assignment: CDR1 MNHEY and CDR2 SVGAGI. V lost 4 bases and J lost 1, with 6 bases in between. The CDR3 sequence is 13 residues long. CDR3 DNA: TGTGCCAGCAGTTCCCCTCGCACAGATACGCAGTATTTT. Its protein product is CASSSPRTDTQYF.

CDR3 sequence (DNA): TGTGCCAGCACCCCTACGTTACCAGCAGGCTACACCTTC. This sequence encodes CASTPTLPAGYTF. This sequence joins TRBV28 and TRBJ1-2, with no clear D. The CDR3 sequence is 13 residues long. CDR1 and CDR2 (germline): MDHEN, SYDVKM. The germline V and J ends were trimmed by 7 bases and 8 bases, with 17 bases remaining between them.

The chain uses TRBV7-9 and TRBJ1-1; D is unresolved. The CDR3 is made up of 14 amino acids. Trimming pared 2 bases from V and 10 bases from J, leaving 17 bases between. The germline V gene encodes CDR1 SEHNR and CDR2 FQNEAQ (reference sequence). CDR3: CASSLLSITGGAFF. The CDR3 DNA is TGTGCCAGCAGCTTACTCTCCATAACCGGAGGAGCTTTCTTT.